This T cell receptor (beta chain) emerged from a study of cytomegalovirus exposure and HLA in healthy donors. On the study more broadly: The approximately 100 million unique TCR beta sequences, from about 179 million T cells, were found by an earlier analysis. Regarding the study as a whole: Immune exposure information comprised only CMV serostatus. Later on, an analysis tied 15,000 to 20,000 TCR beta sequences to HLA alleles at 0.05 false discovery rate.

Primers included in the PCR were 60 Vbeta and 13 Jbeta primers. Profiling relied on immunoSEQ multiplex PCR, and the TCRdb table lists in-frame clones only, not all of them. The table includes 130,000 or so clones, over 75% detected once. The CDR3 is 9 residues long. CDR1 is SGHDT and CDR2 is YYEEEE in the germline V gene. V was shortened by 2 bases and J by 10 bases, with 3 bases between the two germline ends. A remark on this clone: The antigen remains unidentified.

The receptor's source is a man aged 30 to 39 in good health and CMV-seronegative. This chain uses TRBV5-6 with TRBJ1-1; no reliable D call. Material: PBMCs. The CDR3 DNA reads TGTGCCAGCAGCTTTCGAGCTTTCTTT. Translation gives CASSFRAFF.